This T cell receptor (beta chain) was profiled in a study of molecular identifiers for immune sequencing clone quantification. Background on the study: Replicates involved a five-way split of RNA from roughly 18,000 or 92,000 naive CD8 cells, with sequencing of four. Study-wide findings and caveats: Clones with over 20 RNA copies captured over 98% of effector molecules but under 1% of naive ones.

Comment on this clonotype: Its target is unknown.

In preparing bulk TCR libraries, previously described methods and listed TCR primers were used. Using its own MiXCR run on the PCR reads, TCRdb lists one record per CDR3 protein. The sample carries a few hundred thousand distinct CDR3 sequences, roughly a quarter recorded once. V was clipped by 2 bases and J by 4 bases, with 12 bases between them. Germline CDR1 and CDR2: SGHNT and YYREEE (reference sequence). The CDR3 is 14 amino acids. This receptor was obtained from a human donor in good health. Some libraries in this study had Jurkat cell RNA spiked in. V and J are TRBV5-4 and TRBJ2-5; D is unclear. The sequenced sample consisted of naive CD8+ T cells from blood, with Jurkat cell RNA spiked in. Subset in this sample: FACS-sorted CD8+CD4-CCR7+CD45RA+ naive T cells. The CDR3: CASSFWGFLETQYF. In nucleotides, the CDR3 is TGTGCCAGCAGCTTTTGGGGTTTCCTAGAGACCCAGTACTTC.